This T cell receptor beta chain is from a study of blood T cells in healthy people across ages. Study observations and caveats: Diversity estimates from one million T cells were considered underestimates.

Sample-barcoded 5' priming and a J-beta primer mix drove a second PCR of roughly 7 to 11 cycles. A template-switch adaptor containing 12 random nucleotides labeled each cDNA molecule. TCRdb analysed the 5' RACE reads with MiXCR anew, one entry per CDR3 protein. The sample holds 650,000 to 800,000 distinct CDR3 sequences, under 55% seen once. V gave up 0 bases and J gave up 4 bases, with 2 bases separating them. The CDR3 is 12 amino acids. Germline V gives CDR1 MNHNY, CDR2 SVGAGI (reference sequence). This clonotype was detected many times. Its target is not known. The sequence derives from a man aged 55 to 69 in good health. Sequencing was done on a sample of blood. The J gene is TRBJ2-3, the V gene TRBV6-6; D not resolved. CDR3 sequence reads: CASSYSPDTQYF. CDR3 DNA sequence: TGTGCCAGCAGTTACTCCCCAGATACGCAGTATTTT.